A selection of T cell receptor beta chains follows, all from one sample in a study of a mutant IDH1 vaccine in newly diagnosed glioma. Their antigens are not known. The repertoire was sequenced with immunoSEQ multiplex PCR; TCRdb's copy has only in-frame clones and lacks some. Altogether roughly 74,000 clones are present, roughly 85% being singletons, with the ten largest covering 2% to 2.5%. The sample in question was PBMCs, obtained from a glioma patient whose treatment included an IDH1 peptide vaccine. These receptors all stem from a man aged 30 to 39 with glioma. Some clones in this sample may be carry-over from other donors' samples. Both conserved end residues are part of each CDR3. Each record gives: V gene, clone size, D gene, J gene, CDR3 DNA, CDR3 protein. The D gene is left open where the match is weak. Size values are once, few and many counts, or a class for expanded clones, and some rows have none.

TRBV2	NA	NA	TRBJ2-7	TGTGCCAGCAGGGGGCAGGGCCCGTACGAGCAGTACTTC	CASRGQGPYEQYF
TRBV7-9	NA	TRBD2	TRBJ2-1	TGTGCCAGCAGCTTTGGCGGGAGCACCTACAATGAGCAGTTCTTC	CASSFGGSTYNEQFF
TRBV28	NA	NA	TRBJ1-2	TGTGCCAGCACCGTGGAGATGGGCGCTGGAGGCTACACCTTC	CASTVEMGAGGYTF
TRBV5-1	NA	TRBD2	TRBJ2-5	TGCGCCAGTCGACTAGCGGGGGGGCTAGGAGAGACCCAGTACTTC	CASRLAGGLGETQYF
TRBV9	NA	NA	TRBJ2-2	TGTGCCAGCAGCGCCTATAAAGCGACCGGGGAGCTGTTTTTT	CASSAYKATGELFF
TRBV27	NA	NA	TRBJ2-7	TGTGCCAGCCGATGGACAGCGGGTGGCGACGAGCAGTACTTC	CASRWTAGGDEQYF
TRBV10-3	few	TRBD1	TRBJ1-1	TGTGCCATCAGCTTACAGGGGGAAGCTTTCTTT	CAISLQGEAFF
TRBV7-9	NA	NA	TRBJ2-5	TGTGCCAGCAGCTTTGGGCGGCAAGAGACCCAGTACTTC	CASSFGRQETQYF
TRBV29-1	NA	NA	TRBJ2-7	TGCAGCGTTGAAGTACTATGGCATCAAGGGCAGTACTTC	CSVEVLWHQGQYF
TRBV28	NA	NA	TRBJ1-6	TGTGCCAGCCTACGAGAGCTCCCCGGGGATAATTCACCCCTCCACTTT	CASLRELPGDNSPLHF
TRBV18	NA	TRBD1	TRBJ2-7	TGTGCCAGCTCACCAGGGACAGGGGCCTACGAGCAGTACTTC	CASSPGTGAYEQYF
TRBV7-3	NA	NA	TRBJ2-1	TGTGCCAGCAGCTTAGGCCCCTATTCGTACAATGAGCAGTTCTTC	CASSLGPYSYNEQFF
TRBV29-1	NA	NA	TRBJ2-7	TGCAGCGGGGGTAAAAGCTCCTACGAGCAGTACTTC	CSGGKSSYEQYF
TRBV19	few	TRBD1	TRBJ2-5	TGTGCCAGTAGTCCCCTTACAGGGGGAGTAGAGACCCAGTACTTC	CASSPLTGGVETQYF
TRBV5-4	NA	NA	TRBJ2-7	TGTGCCAGCAGCTTGGCTGGGGGCAACTACGAGCAGTACTTC	CASSLAGGNYEQYF
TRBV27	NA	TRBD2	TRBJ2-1	TGTGCCAGCACCACTGGCGGGAGCGCCGATGAGCAGTTCTTC	CASTTGGSADEQFF
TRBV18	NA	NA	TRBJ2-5	TGTGCCAGCTCACCTGCTGGAGAGACCCAGTACTTC	CASSPAGETQYF
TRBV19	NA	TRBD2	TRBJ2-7	TGTGCCAGTAGCCCGGGACTAGAGAGAGCCTACGAGCAGTACTTC	CASSPGLERAYEQYF
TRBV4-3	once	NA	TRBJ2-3	TGCGCCAGCAGCCAAGATCCCTCCGGGGGGCGTCCAGATACGCAGTATTTT	CASSQDPSGGRPDTQYF